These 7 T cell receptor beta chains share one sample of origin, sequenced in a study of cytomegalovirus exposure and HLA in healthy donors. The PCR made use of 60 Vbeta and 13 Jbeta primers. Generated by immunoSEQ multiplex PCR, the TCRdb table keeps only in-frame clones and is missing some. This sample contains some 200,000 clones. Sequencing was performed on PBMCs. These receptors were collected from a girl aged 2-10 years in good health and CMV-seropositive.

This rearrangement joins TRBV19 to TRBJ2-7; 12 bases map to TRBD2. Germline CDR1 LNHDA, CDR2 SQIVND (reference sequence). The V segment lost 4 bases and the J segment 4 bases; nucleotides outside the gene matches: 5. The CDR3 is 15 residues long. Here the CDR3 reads CASSKRLAGDYEQYF. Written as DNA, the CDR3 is TGTGCCAGTAGTAAAAGACTAGCGGGAGATTACGAGCAGTACTTC.

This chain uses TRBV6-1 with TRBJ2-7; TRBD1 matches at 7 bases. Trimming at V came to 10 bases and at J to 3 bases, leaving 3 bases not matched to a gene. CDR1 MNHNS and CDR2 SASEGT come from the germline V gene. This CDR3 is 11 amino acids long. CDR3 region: CATYRGYEQYF. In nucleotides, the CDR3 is TGTGCCACCTACAGGGGCTACGAGCAGTACTTC.

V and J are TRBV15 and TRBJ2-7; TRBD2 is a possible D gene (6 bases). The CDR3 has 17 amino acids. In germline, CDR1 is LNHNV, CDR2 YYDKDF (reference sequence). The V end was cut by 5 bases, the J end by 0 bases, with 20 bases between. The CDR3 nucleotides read TGTGCCACCAGCTCCGGGGGAGGTCCCACAATCTCCTACGAGCAGTACTTC. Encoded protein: CATSSGGGPTISYEQYF.

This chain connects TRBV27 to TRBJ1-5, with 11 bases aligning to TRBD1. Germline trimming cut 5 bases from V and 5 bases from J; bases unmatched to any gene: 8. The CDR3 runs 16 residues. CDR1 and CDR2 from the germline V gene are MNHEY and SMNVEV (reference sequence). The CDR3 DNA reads TGTGCCAGCAGTAAACACCGGGACAGGGGGGATCAGCCCCAGCATTTT. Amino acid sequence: CASSKHRDRGDQPQHF.

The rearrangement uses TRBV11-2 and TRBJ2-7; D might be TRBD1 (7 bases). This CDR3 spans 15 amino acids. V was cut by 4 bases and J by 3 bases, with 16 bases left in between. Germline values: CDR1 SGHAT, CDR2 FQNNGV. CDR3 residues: CASSSDRRLVYEQYF. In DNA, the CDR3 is TGTGCCAGCAGCTCGGACAGGAGACTAGTCTACGAGCAGTACTTC.

The CDR3 region has the DNA TGTGCCAGCAGTTACAGGACAGGGGGCGCGTCCGAGCAGTACTTC. As protein: CASSYRTGGASEQYF. The V call is TRBV6-6, the J call TRBJ2-7, with 11 bases that match TRBD1. Germline CDR1 reads MNHNY; CDR2 reads SVGAGI (reference sequence). V gave up 2 bases and J gave up 6 bases; unmatched junction bases: 6. CDR3 length: 15 residues.

CDR3 nucleotide sequence: TGCGCCAGCATAGACTACCAAACAGATACGCAGTATTTT. Encoded protein: CASIDYQTDTQYF. The chain couples TRBV10-2 to TRBJ2-3; D might be TRBD2 (5 bases). The V gene lost 7 bases and the J gene lost 3 bases, with 11 bases spanning the gap. Looked up from germline, CDR1 is WSHSY and CDR2 is SAAADI. This CDR3 spans 13 amino acids.